The 25 T cell receptor beta chains reported below all come from one sample, sequenced in a study of preoperative IRX-2 immunotherapy in early breast cancer. Stated treatment: preoperative locoregional IRX-2 cytokine immunotherapy. The method was immunoSEQ multiplex PCR; TCRdb's version includes in-frame clones alone and lacks a portion of them. The sample lists around 62,000 clones; around 94% were seen once. Collection took place from a patient treated with IRX-2 immunotherapy. Every receptor here comes from a human donor with breast cancer.

The chain links TRBV5-1 to TRBJ1-1; no definite D call. V was clipped by 1 base and J by 7 bases, with 8 bases between them. The CDR3 runs to 12 residues. Germline CDR1 is SGHRS and CDR2 is YFSETQ. The CDR3 DNA reads as TGCGCCAGCAGCTTGATACGTAATGAAGCTTTCTTT. This sequence encodes CASSLIRNEAFF.

The genes are TRBV28 and TRBJ2-1, with unresolved D. The V and J ends lost 11 bases and 12 bases respectively, with 14 bases between them. This CDR3 spans 10 amino acids. The V gene's germline CDR1 is MDHEN and CDR2 SYDVKM. DNA for the CDR3: TGTGCCGAACACCTTGAGTTGCAGTTCTTC. Encoded protein: CAEHLELQFF.

The rearrangement links TRBV29-1 to TRBJ1-2, with D possibly matching TRBD1 (5 bases). This CDR3 is 13 amino acids long. The V gene's germline CDR1 is SQVTM and CDR2 ANQGSEA. Trimming stripped 3 bases from V and 7 bases from J, with 15 bases between. CDR3 nucleotide sequence: TGCAGCGTTGAGGTGAGGGGTAGTTCTGGCTACACCTTC. Translated: CSVEVRGSSGYTF.

J is TRBJ1-5 and V is TRBV6-1, with TRBD1 identical over 7 bases. Looked up from germline, CDR1 is MNHNS and CDR2 is SASEGT. This CDR3 contains 15 residues. Trimming removed 6 bases from V and 3 bases from J; junction bases left unmatched: 8. CDR3 in DNA: TGTGCCAGCAGCCTAACGGGGACAGACAATCAGCCCCAGCATTTT. Protein product: CASSLTGTDNQPQHF.

The chain employs TRBV6-5 and TRBJ1-6; D is perhaps TRBD1 (6 bases). Germline values: CDR1 MNHEY, CDR2 SVGAGI. V was cut by 0 bases and J by 13 bases, with 13 bases left in between. CDR3 length: 14 residues. The CDR3 loop reads CASSYSGGLGPLHF. CDR3 DNA sequence: TGTGCCAGCAGTTACTCAGGGGGGTTGGGGCCCCTCCACTTT.

The rearrangement joins TRBV4-3 to TRBJ2-5; possibly TRBD1 or TRBD2 for D (6 bases each). V lost 4 bases and J 0 bases, leaving 9 bases between the germline ends. This CDR3 is 14 amino acids long. CDR1 is LGHNA, CDR2 YSLEER, per germline. The CDR3 region is CASSRGGYQETQYF. DNA of the CDR3: TGCGCCAGCAGCCGAGGGGGGTACCAAGAGACCCAGTACTTC.

The CDR3 loop reads CSGGDRSPDEQYF. In DNA, the CDR3 is TGCAGCGGAGGCGACAGGTCACCCGACGAGCAGTACTTC. The rearrangement joins TRBV29-1 to TRBJ2-7, with D possibly TRBD1 on 6 matching bases. Looked up from germline, CDR1 is SQVTM and CDR2 is ANQGSEA. The CDR3 spans 13 residues. Trimming took off 7 bases at V and 5 bases at J, with 18 bases between the two ends.

As DNA, the CDR3 is TGTGCCTGGACGGGGATCCTGCAAGAGACCCAGTACTTC. This translates into CAWTGILQETQYF. The chain couples TRBV30 to TRBJ2-5, with D perhaps matching TRBD2 (5 bases). The V end was cut by 4 bases, the J end by 2 bases, with 11 bases between. This CDR3 contains 13 residues. Germline lookup yields CDR1 GTSNPN and CDR2 SVGIG (reference sequence). Variable domain in full (rest from reference TRBV30 and TRBJ2-5): SQTIHQWPATLVQPVGSPLSLECTVEGTSNPNLYWYRQAAGRGLQLLFYSVGIGQISSEVPQNLSASRPQDRQFILSSKKLLLSDSGFYLCAWTGILQETQYFGPGTRLLVL.

The chain joins TRBV7-9 to TRBJ2-3; 10 positions match TRBD2. This CDR3 is 16 amino acids long. Germline lookup yields CDR1 SEHNR and CDR2 FQNEAQ (reference sequence). Unmatched junction bases numbered 8, after V lost 3 bases and J lost 5 bases. CDR3 loop: CASSFGASGGGDTQYF. The CDR3 nucleotides read TGTGCCAGCAGCTTTGGGGCTAGCGGGGGAGGAGATACGCAGTATTTT.

The J gene is TRBJ1-2, the V gene TRBV7-2; no clear D gene. The CDR3 runs to 15 residues. Trimming left V 6 bases short and J 4 bases short, with 18 bases between. CDR1 is SGHTA, CDR2 FQGNSA, per germline. The CDR3 region has the DNA TGTGCCAGCAGTATATATGTGGGTCGTGGCTATGGCTACACCTTC. Its translation: CASSIYVGRGYGYTF.

The rearrangement joins TRBV11-2 to TRBJ2-3; a possible D gene is TRBD1 (6 bases). In germline, CDR1 is SGHAT, CDR2 FQNNGV. The ends were cut back, 4 bases at V and 14 bases at J, with 16 bases in the middle. The CDR3 is 12 amino acids. The CDR3 DNA is TGTGCCAGCAGCTCATTCCCGGGACAACTGTATTTT. Amino acids: CASSSFPGQLYF.

The chain links TRBV5-4 to TRBJ2-3; 8 nucleotides match TRBD1. With 4 bases clipped from V and 8 bases from J, the junction kept 12 bases outside the gene matches. CDR1 and CDR2 (germline): SGHNT, YYREEE (reference sequence). This CDR3 is built from 15 residues. CDR3: CASSRGQEPSGTQYF. CDR3 DNA sequence: TGTGCCAGCAGCCGGGGACAGGAGCCCTCGGGTACGCAGTATTTT.

The chain couples TRBV7-8 to TRBJ1-5; 7 bases line up with TRBD1. V shed 3 bases and J 0 bases; nucleotides not matched to a gene: 8. CDR1 SGHVS and CDR2 FQNEAQ come from the germline V gene. The CDR3 runs to 17 residues. The CDR3 DNA follows: TGTGCCAGCAGCTTTAGGGGCGGGGACAGTAGCAATCAGCCCCAGCATTTT. Translating gives CASSFRGGDSSNQPQHF.

The chain has TRBV7-8 and TRBJ1-4; no clear D. This CDR3 has 15 residues. Between the trimmed V and J ends, which lost 4 bases and 0 bases, there was a span of 9 bases. Germline-derived CDR1 and CDR2 are SGHVS and FQNEAQ. CDR3 sequence reads: CASSSLLATNEKLFF. The DNA for the CDR3 is TGTGCCAGCAGCTCCCTTCTCGCAACTAATGAAAAACTGTTTTTT.

J is TRBJ2-1 and V is TRBV27; D possibly corresponds to TRBD2 (5 bases). CDR1 is MNHEY and CDR2 is SMNVEV in the germline V gene (reference sequence). V was pared by 6 bases and J by 10 bases, with 19 bases between. The length of the CDR3 is 14 residues. The CDR3 here is CASSLVPSLGEQFF. CDR3 in DNA: TGTGCCAGCAGCTTAGTGCCTAGCCTCGGGGAGCAGTTCTTC.

The J gene is TRBJ2-5, the V gene TRBV11-2; no reliable D call. The CDR3 sequence is 12 residues long. Deletions cut 5 bases from V and 13 bases from J, with 17 bases between. The germline CDR1 and CDR2 sequences are SGHAT and FQNNGV. The CDR3 DNA is TGTGCCAGCAGCAACGGTGGCCCCGACCGGTACTTC. It is translated as CASSNGGPDRYF.

The chain combines TRBV2 with TRBJ1-5, with D perhaps matching TRBD1 (5 bases). Germline V gene sequence: CDR1 SNHLY, CDR2 FYNNEI. CDR3 length: 16 residues. V shed 4 bases and J shed 2 bases, with 15 bases lying between them. CDR3 DNA sequence: TGTGCCAGCAGTGTTTCAAGAAGGGGAGGCAATCAGCCCCAGCATTTT. This gives the protein CASSVSRRGGNQPQHF.

In its sample, this clone was seen once. The chain is built from TRBV27 and TRBJ2-1; D might be TRBD2 (5 bases). Per the germline V gene, CDR1 is MNHEY and CDR2 is SMNVEV (reference sequence). This CDR3 contains 14 residues. Trimming stripped 3 bases from V and 10 bases from J, with 16 bases between. The CDR3 sequence: CASSFTGSSPEQFF. The CDR3 coding sequence is TGTGCCAGCAGTTTTACGGGGTCCTCTCCGGAGCAGTTCTTC.

The chain uses TRBV10-3 and TRBJ2-7, with TRBD2 matching over 8 bases. V lost 6 bases to trimming and J lost 2 bases; unmatched junction nucleotides: 9. CDR1 and CDR2 from the germline V gene are ENHRY and SYGVKD. CDR3 length equals 15 residues. The CDR3 region has the DNA TGTGCCATCAGCTCTTTCGCGGGAGGCCCCTACGAGCAGTACTTC. Its translation is CAISSFAGGPYEQYF.

This chain joins TRBV19 and TRBJ1-5; D may be TRBD1 (5 bases). Germline values: CDR1 LNHDA, CDR2 SQIVND (reference sequence). The length of the CDR3 is 15 residues. V shed 3 bases and J shed 6 bases, with 15 bases lying between them. The CDR3 sequence is CASSMEAWGGQPQHF. CDR3 nucleotides: TGTGCCAGTAGTATGGAGGCATGGGGCGGTCAGCCCCAGCATTTT.

V gene TRBV29-1 combines with J gene TRBJ2-7; 7 positions agree with TRBD2. The CDR3 contains 12 residues. CDR1 and CDR2 from the germline V gene are SQVTM and ANQGSEA. V lost 3 bases, J lost 3 bases, and 2 bases stayed unmatched. Here the CDR3 reads CSVEAGDYEQYF. The CDR3 nucleotides are TGCAGCGTTGAGGCGGGAGACTACGAGCAGTACTTC.

The V call is TRBV6-4, the J call TRBJ1-1; D unclear. The V gene's germline CDR1 is MRHNA and CDR2 SNTAGT. This CDR3 has 13 residues. The ends were cut back, 4 bases at V and 0 bases at J, with 6 bases in the middle. This CDR3 is CASSVQMNTEAFF. Written as DNA, the CDR3 is TGTGCCAGCAGTGTTCAGATGAACACTGAAGCTTTCTTT.

This chain links TRBV19 with TRBJ2-7; 7 bases are shared with TRBD2. The CDR3 extends over 15 amino acids. V lost 6 bases to trimming and J lost 4 bases; unmatched junction nucleotides: 12. The germline CDR1 and CDR2 sequences are LNHDA and SQIVND (reference sequence). The CDR3: CASRGLGGSWYEQYF. Here the CDR3 DNA reads TGTGCCAGTAGGGGGCTTGGCGGGAGTTGGTACGAGCAGTACTTC.

This clone has a single count. The V gene is TRBV6-6, the J gene TRBJ1-1, with D unresolved. In germline, CDR1 is MNHNY, CDR2 SVGAGI (reference sequence). The CDR3 length is 11 residues. Trimming pared 3 bases from V and 8 bases from J, leaving 7 bases between. CDR3 in amino acids: CASSYLGEAFF. CDR3 nucleotide sequence: TGTGCCAGCAGTTATTTAGGGGAAGCTTTCTTT.

This chain links TRBV7-9 with TRBJ2-5; D call uncertain. The V and J ends lost 5 bases and 2 bases respectively, with 6 bases between them. The CDR3 consists of 12 residues. Per the germline V gene, CDR1 is SEHNR and CDR2 is FQNEAQ (reference sequence). CDR3 amino acids: CASSPLQETQYF. Written as DNA, the CDR3 is TGTGCCAGCAGCCCCCTACAAGAGACCCAGTACTTC.